These 22 T cell receptor beta chains were all obtained from the same sample, sequenced in a study of CD8+ T cells in alopecia areata. Treatment indicated: oral pan-JAK inhibitor, 5-10 mg twice daily. Following RNA extraction, reverse transcription yielded cDNA that acted as the sequencing template. Clones were sequenced by immunoSEQ multiplex PCR, and TCRdb holds only the in-frame ones, with some missing. This table has about 210,000 clones, around two fifths appearing once. The starting material was CD4+ T cells sorted from blood, obtained between weeks 30 and 35, from a patient treated with tofacitinib. These receptors were obtained from a human donor with alopecia areata.

The table lists this clone with a few counts. This chain connects TRBV29-1 to TRBJ2-7; D gene unclear. The CDR3 extends over 13 amino acids. Trimming shortened V by 5 bases and J by 0 bases, and 11 bases separated the two germline ends. Germline values: CDR1 SQVTM, CDR2 ANQGSEA. This CDR3 reads CSVFTDNSYEQYF. In DNA, the CDR3 is TGCAGCGTTTTTACCGACAACTCCTACGAGCAGTACTTC.

J is TRBJ1-5 and V is TRBV4-1; D gene uncertain. The germline V and J ends were trimmed by 0 bases and 7 bases, with 16 bases remaining between them. This CDR3 contains 16 residues. CDR1 is MGHRA, CDR2 YSYEKL, per germline. The CDR3 loop is CASSQEGTAQWQPQHF. CDR3 nucleotide sequence: TGCGCCAGCAGCCAAGAAGGAACCGCTCAATGGCAGCCCCAGCATTTT.

This clone was recorded a few times. The chain is built from TRBV7-9 and TRBJ1-2, with D possibly TRBD1 on 6 matching bases. CDR3 length equals 13 residues. The germline CDR1 and CDR2 sequences are SEHNR and FQNEAQ (reference sequence). V was clipped by 1 base and J by 6 bases, with 9 bases between them. CDR3 bases: TGTGCCAGCAGCTTAGGGACAGATCATGGCTACACCTTC. Translating gives CASSLGTDHGYTF.

The chain combines TRBV15 with TRBJ2-1; the match to TRBD1 covers 8 bases. The CDR3 is 14 residues long. Losses at the gene ends were 7 bases for V and 2 bases for J; bases not matched to a gene: 4. Germline values: CDR1 LNHNV, CDR2 YYDKDF (reference sequence). The DNA for the CDR3 is TGTGCCACCAAGGGGACAGGAGCCTACAATGAGCAGTTCTTC. Amino acid sequence: CATKGTGAYNEQFF.

The table lists this clone with a few counts. The genes are TRBV29-1 and TRBJ2-7, with 11 bases matching TRBD2. The junction had 6 bases not matched to a gene; V was cut back by 5 bases and J by 3 bases. Germline loops: CDR1 SQVTM, CDR2 ANQGSEA. This CDR3 region has 14 residues. DNA of the CDR3: TGCAGCGTTACTAGCGGGAGTGTCGGCTACGAGCAGTACTTC. Translated, it gives CSVTSGSVGYEQYF.

This clone was seen more than once but under ten times. V gene TRBV7-9 combines with J gene TRBJ1-1; 7 positions match TRBD1. V lost 3 bases to trimming and J lost 8 bases; unmatched junction nucleotides: 6. Germline assignment: CDR1 SEHNR and CDR2 FQNEAQ (reference sequence). This CDR3 comprises 13 residues. The CDR3 bases are TGTGCCAGCAGCTTGTTCCAACAGGGGGAAGCTTTCTTT. The encoded protein is CASSLFQQGEAFF.

This chain uses TRBV4-1 with TRBJ2-3; TRBD2 matches 10 bases. The germline gives CDR1 MGHRA, CDR2 YSYEKL. V lost 0 bases, J lost 2 bases, and 8 bases stayed unmatched. The CDR3 sequence is 18 residues long. CDR3 in DNA: TGCGCCAGCAGCCAAGATGTGGGACTAGCGATCCTCACAGATACGCAGTATTTT. Protein product: CASSQDVGLAILTDTQYF.

This clone was observed a handful of times. The chain combines TRBV19 with TRBJ2-1; the D gene is possibly TRBD2 (5 bases). Trimming took 4 bases from V and 0 from J, leaving 13 bases between them. The germline CDR1 and CDR2 sequences are LNHDA and SQIVND (reference sequence). This CDR3 is 16 amino acids long. CDR3 in DNA: TGTGCCAGTAGTACCCTAGCTTCTCGCTCCTACAATGAGCAGTTCTTC. The encoded protein is CASSTLASRSYNEQFF.

V usage is TRBV11-2 and J usage is TRBJ1-1; TRBD1 matches 9 bases. V shed 5 bases and J 4 bases; nucleotides not matched to a gene: 8. Germline CDR1 and CDR2: SGHAT and FQNNGV. The CDR3 sequence is 15 residues long. The CDR3 reads CASSTIRDRATEAFF. The CDR3 DNA reads as TGTGCCAGCAGCACCATCCGGGACAGGGCCACTGAAGCTTTCTTT.

V gene TRBV14 combines with J gene TRBJ1-1, with 7 bases fitting TRBD1. This CDR3 has 14 residues. Germline V gene sequence: CDR1 SGHDN, CDR2 FVKESK. V shed 4 bases, J shed 0 bases, and the junction held 2 bases outside the gene matches. CDR3 sequence reads: CASSLGGLNTEAFF. The CDR3 region has the DNA TGTGCCAGCAGCCTAGGGGGCCTGAACACTGAAGCTTTCTTT.

The chain has TRBV30 and TRBJ2-7; D gene uncertain. Deletions cut 0 bases from V and 3 bases from J, with 12 bases between. The CDR3 loop spans 14 amino acids. CDR1 and CDR2 from the germline V gene are GTSNPN and SVGIG (reference sequence). The CDR3 DNA is TGTGCCTGGAGTGTACGGAAGCCTTACTACGAGCAGTACTTC. The encoded protein is CAWSVRKPYYEQYF.

This chain uses TRBV9 with TRBJ2-5; D may be TRBD1 (6 bases). Germline V gene sequence: CDR1 SGDLS, CDR2 YYNGEE. Trimming removed 6 bases at V and 4 bases at J, with 19 bases between. The CDR3 is 15 residues long. This CDR3 is CASTPAEGEGETQYF. DNA for the CDR3: TGTGCCAGCACCCCTGCCGAGGGGGAAGGAGAGACCCAGTACTTC.

This clone was counted between two and nine times. The chain uses TRBV18 and TRBJ2-5; 7 nucleotides align to TRBD2. CDR1 KGHSH and CDR2 LQKENI come from the germline V gene. V shed 3 bases, J shed 6 bases, and the junction held 10 bases outside the gene matches. CDR3 length: 15 amino acids. CDR3: CASSPTDTSGKTQYF. Written as DNA, the CDR3 is TGTGCCAGCTCACCCACCGATACGAGCGGGAAGACCCAGTACTTC. Drawing the rest from reference TRBV18 and TRBJ2-5, the complete variable domain is NAGVMQNPRHLVRRRGQEARLRCSPMKGHSHVYWYRQLPEEGLKFMVYLQKENIIDESGMPKERFSAEFPKEGPSILRIQQVVRGDSAAYFCASSPTDTSGKTQYFGPGTRLLVL.

This clone was observed a handful of times. The rearrangement links TRBV7-9 to TRBJ1-1; D unresolved. CDR3 length equals 13 residues. Trimming removed 1 base at V and 7 bases at J, with 10 bases between. Germline V lookup: CDR1 SEHNR, CDR2 FQNEAQ (reference sequence). The CDR3 region has the DNA TGTGCCAGCAGCTTAGGAGGCGAACGTGAAGCTTTCTTT. Amino acids: CASSLGGEREAFF. Full variable domain (missing parts from reference TRBV7-9 and TRBJ1-1): DTGVSQNPRHKITKRGQNVTFRCDPISEHNRLYWYRQTLGQGPEFLTYFQNEAQLEKSRLLSDRFSAERPKGSFSTLEIQRTEQGDSAMYLCASSLGGEREAFFGQGTRLTVV.

The rearrangement joins TRBV6-6 to TRBJ1-2; D call uncertain. This CDR3 contains 16 residues. V was cut by 0 bases and J by 6 bases, with 17 bases left in between. Germline lookup yields CDR1 MNHNY and CDR2 SVGAGI (reference sequence). The CDR3 DNA is TGTGCCAGCAGTTACTCGGTATCGGGGTTTGTTGATGGCTACACCTTC. Translated: CASSYSVSGFVDGYTF.

This clone was counted a few times. The V and J genes are TRBV4-1 and TRBJ2-2, with TRBD2 matching 11 bases. J was trimmed by 7 bases and V by 1 base; bases with no gene match: 8. This CDR3 contains 17 residues. Germline CDR1 and CDR2: MGHRA and YSYEKL. The CDR3 sequence: CASSQVGSGRAVGELFF. The CDR3 nucleotides read TGCGCCAGCAGCCAAGTTGGTAGCGGGAGGGCAGTCGGGGAGCTGTTTTTT.

This clone was seen more than once but under ten times. The chain has TRBV11-2 and TRBJ1-3, with D perhaps matching TRBD1 (6 bases). The CDR3 consists of 16 residues. V dropped 5 bases and J dropped 4 bases, with 18 bases sitting between them. Germline V gives CDR1 SGHAT, CDR2 FQNNGV. The CDR3 DNA reads as TGTGCCAGCAGCCCAAGTCAACAGGGATTCGGAAACACCATATATTTT. Protein: CASSPSQQGFGNTIYF.

V is TRBV14 and J is TRBJ1-4; D not certain. CDR1 and CDR2 from the germline V gene are SGHDN and FVKESK. The CDR3 contains 13 residues. Trimming cost V 1 base and J 10 bases, with 10 bases left between them. CDR3 region: CASSQGSRGKLFF. The CDR3 DNA is TGTGCCAGCAGCCAAGGATCACGGGGAAAACTGTTTTTT.

V usage is TRBV30 and J usage is TRBJ1-3; unclear D gene. This CDR3 has 12 amino acids. The germline V gene encodes CDR1 GTSNPN and CDR2 SVGIG (reference sequence). Trimming took 2 bases from V and 7 from J, leaving 9 bases between them. For the CDR3, the DNA is TGTGCCTGGAGTTTCAGCGGGAACACCATATATTTT. It yields the protein CAWSFSGNTIYF.

This sequence joins TRBV19 and TRBJ1-1; D is undetermined. The germline CDR1 and CDR2 sequences are LNHDA and SQIVND (reference sequence). The CDR3 sequence is 15 residues long. Trimming took 7 bases from V and 0 from J, leaving 15 bases between them. CDR3 region: CASTELGSLNTEAFF. As DNA, the CDR3 is TGTGCCAGTACCGAACTAGGCAGCTTGAACACTGAAGCTTTCTTT.

This clone occurred a few times. The junction differs from germline at one of its ends, possibly a read error. The gene calls are TRBV7-2 and TRBJ1-3; possible D gene TRBD1, 5 bases. The germline V gene encodes CDR1 SGHTA and CDR2 FQGNSA. CDR3 length equals 15 residues. The DNA of the CDR3 is TGTGCCAGCAGCTTAGGGGGGTCATCGGTGCATTCAATGAATTTT. Protein: CASSLGGSSVHSMNF.

Notes on this clone: The germline gene is not matched at one end of the junction; a read error may be the cause. The chain carries TRBV6-6 and TRBJ2-2; D may be TRBD2 (5 bases). This CDR3 region has 11 residues. Germline lookup yields CDR1 MNHNY and CDR2 SVGAGI (reference sequence). CDR3 region: CASSWTGKLFF. In DNA, the CDR3 is TGTGCCAGCAGCTGGACCGGGAAGCTGTTTTTT.